This passage covers 18 T cell receptor beta chains from one sample sequenced in a study of blood T cell repertoires in COVID-19. Clones were sequenced by immunoSEQ multiplex PCR, and TCRdb holds only the in-frame ones, with some missing. This table holds roughly 200,000 clones, around 90% found once. Sequences were obtained from peripheral blood. The source of these receptors is a man between 60 and 70 years old with acute or convalescent COVID-19.

V usage is TRBV19 and J usage is TRBJ1-2; D is uncertain. The CDR3 runs to 14 residues. In germline, CDR1 is LNHDA, CDR2 SQIVND (reference sequence). Trimming left V 3 bases short and J 1 base short, with 9 bases between. CDR3 bases: TGTGCCAGTAGTATGGTCGGACTTAACTATGGCTACACCTTC. Encoded protein: CASSMVGLNYGYTF.

The chain employs TRBV6-5 and TRBJ2-7; 15 nucleotides line up with TRBD2. V lost 4 bases and J lost 3; bases outside the gene matches: 4. The CDR3 is 16 amino acids. Germline V lookup: CDR1 MNHEY, CDR2 SVGAGI. The CDR3 DNA is TGTGCCAGCAGTTCCAAGGGACTAGCGGGGGGCTACGAGCAGTACTTC. Its translation is CASSSKGLAGGYEQYF.

The rearrangement uses TRBV7-8 and TRBJ1-1, with D tentatively TRBD1 (5 bases). V was shortened by 5 bases and J by 0 bases, with 19 bases between the two germline ends. Germline values: CDR1 SGHVS, CDR2 FQNEAQ. CDR3 length: 17 residues. The DNA of the CDR3 is TGTGCCAGCAGCCCCCTCGGGGGGTTAGTCATGAACACTGAAGCTTTCTTT. It encodes CASSPLGGLVMNTEAFF. Complete variable domain (other parts from reference TRBV7-8 and TRBJ1-1): GAGVSQSPRYKVAKRGQDVALRCDPISGHVSLFWYQQALGQGPEFLTYFQNEAQLDKSGLPSDRFFAERPEGSVSTLKIQRTQQEDSAVYLCASSPLGGLVMNTEAFFGQGTRLTVV.

The chain couples TRBV19 to TRBJ1-2; D gene uncertain. The CDR3 runs 15 residues. Looked up from germline, CDR1 is LNHDA and CDR2 is SQIVND (reference sequence). The V and J ends lost 3 bases and 0 bases respectively, with 11 bases between them. The CDR3, as DNA: TGTGCCAGTAGTATGGCAGGCCCCACTAACTATGGCTACACCTTC. Its protein is CASSMAGPTNYGYTF. Based on the CDR3 plus reference TRBV19 and TRBJ1-2, the full variable domain is DGGITQSPKYLFRKEGQNVTLSCEQNLNHDAMYWYRQDPGQGLRLIYYSQIVNDFQKGDIAEGYSVSREKKESFPLTVTSAQKNPTAFYLCASSMAGPTNYGYTFGSGTRLTVV.

The genes are TRBV5-1 and TRBJ1-5; 7 nucleotides match TRBD1. V lost 4 bases and J lost 0; bases outside the gene matches: 4. The CDR3 extends over 15 amino acids. From germline, CDR1 is SGHRS and CDR2 YFSETQ. In DNA, the CDR3 is TGCGCCAGCAGCAAAGGGACAGATAGCAATCAGCCCCAGCATTTT. Its translation: CASSKGTDSNQPQHF.

The rearrangement uses TRBV20-1 and TRBJ1-5; a possible D gene is TRBD1 (6 bases). Per germline, CDR1 DFQATT and CDR2 SNEGSKA (reference sequence). The V and J ends lost 3 bases and 1 base respectively, with 13 bases between them. The CDR3 is 15 amino acids. DNA of the CDR3: TGCAGTGCTAGTGCCCCCACAGGGAGCAATCAGCCCCAGCATTTT. Translated, it gives CSASAPTGSNQPQHF.

This chain joins TRBV18 and TRBJ1-1; TRBD1 is a possible D gene (6 bases). Germline V gene lookup returns CDR1 KGHSH and CDR2 LQKENI. The CDR3 loop spans 16 amino acids. The V end was cut by 3 bases, the J end by 1 base, with 15 bases between. For the CDR3, the DNA is TGTGCCAGCTCACCTTTCCCGCAGGGGACGAACACTGAAGCTTTCTTT. This gives the protein CASSPFPQGTNTEAFF.

Comment on this clone: Germline and junction disagree at one end, which may indicate a read error. The V and J genes are TRBV19 and TRBJ2-7, with a tentative D call TRBD1 (5 bases). The CDR3 is made up of 14 amino acids. CDR1 is LNHDA and CDR2 is SQIVND in the germline V gene (reference sequence). The CDR3 sequence: CASTSVGARLVLHF. In DNA, the CDR3 is TGTGCCAGTACTTCCGTAGGGGCAAGGCTGGTATTACACTTC.

This clone was recorded only once. The chain uses TRBV4-3 and TRBJ1-3; no definite D call. CDR1 and CDR2 (germline): LGHNA, YSLEER. V shed 0 bases and J shed 0 bases, with 12 bases lying between them. The CDR3 has 17 amino acids. CDR3 residues: CASSQEYRVHSGNTIYF. In DNA, the CDR3 is TGCGCCAGCAGCCAAGAGTACAGAGTCCACTCTGGAAACACCATATATTTT.

This clone appeared once. The chain combines TRBV5-6 with TRBJ2-1; 7 positions agree with TRBD2. Trimming at V came to 0 bases and at J to 9 bases, leaving 9 bases not matched to a gene. CDR3 size: 15 residues. CDR1 and CDR2 (germline): SGHDT, YYEEEE. CDR3 in amino acids: CASSLGGTTRGEQFF. CDR3 nucleotides: TGTGCCAGCAGCTTGGGTGGGACTACAAGGGGTGAGCAGTTCTTC.

The CDR3 DNA sequence: TGTGCCAGCCTCCGACAGGGTCAGTTCACTGAAGCTTTCTTT. Amino acids: CASLRQGQFTEAFF. The chain uses TRBV27 and TRBJ1-1; 7 bases match TRBD1. The CDR3 contains 14 residues. In germline, CDR1 is MNHEY, CDR2 SMNVEV (reference sequence). Trimming cost V 8 bases and J 4 bases; bases outside gene matches: 10.

V usage is TRBV10-3 and J usage is TRBJ1-1; 8 nucleotides align to TRBD1. The CDR3 covers 15 residues. The trim removed 5 bases at V and 4 bases at J, leaving 9 bases unmatched. From germline, CDR1 is ENHRY and CDR2 SYGVKD. The CDR3 DNA reads TGTGCCATCAGTTCTGTCGGACAGGGTGGCACTGAAGCTTTCTTT. It yields the protein CAISSVGQGGTEAFF.

V and J are TRBV28 and TRBJ2-1; TRBD2 matches 7 bases. Germline V gene data show CDR1 as MDHEN and CDR2 as SYDVKM. The CDR3 runs 17 residues. V shed 6 bases and J 10 bases; nucleotides not matched to a gene: 21. The CDR3 loop reads CASRHHLLADRRQEQFF. Here the CDR3 DNA reads TGTGCCAGCAGACACCACCTCCTAGCGGACCGCCGGCAGGAGCAGTTCTTC.

V gene TRBV5-1 combines with J gene TRBJ2-1; 9 positions match TRBD1. J was trimmed by 2 bases and V by 4 bases; bases with no gene match: 4. The length of the CDR3 is 15 residues. CDR1 is SGHRS and CDR2 is YFSETQ in the germline V gene. The CDR3 loop is CASSAGQGTYNEQFF. The CDR3 nucleotides read TGCGCCAGCAGCGCGGGACAGGGCACCTACAATGAGCAGTTCTTC.

The V and J genes are TRBV9 and TRBJ1-2; D gene unclear. V shed 0 bases and J shed 8 bases, with 17 bases lying between them. The length of the CDR3 is 15 residues. CDR1 is SGDLS, CDR2 YYNGEE, per germline. Here the CDR3 DNA reads TGTGCCAGCAGCGTAGTATCGGAACCTATCGGGGGCTACACCTTC. This translates into CASSVVSEPIGGYTF.

J is TRBJ2-3 and V is TRBV5-1; 11 nucleotides align to TRBD2. V gave up 4 bases and J gave up 0 bases; unmatched junction bases: 4. The CDR3 sequence is 16 residues long. Germline V gene sequence: CDR1 SGHRS, CDR2 YFSETQ. The CDR3 DNA reads as TGCGCCAGCAGCCCGCGACTAGCGGGGAGCACAGATACGCAGTATTTT. Encoded protein: CASSPRLAGSTDTQYF.

The chain couples TRBV28 to TRBJ1-2; D gene unclear. Germline V lookup: CDR1 MDHEN, CDR2 SYDVKM. Trimming left V 4 bases short and J 6 bases short, with 12 bases between. The CDR3 extends over 13 amino acids. CDR3 sequence reads: CASSSPMAHGYTF. For the CDR3, the DNA is TGTGCCAGCAGTTCCCCGATGGCCCATGGCTACACCTTC.

V gene TRBV5-6 combines with J gene TRBJ1-6; tentative D call: TRBD1 (6 bases). V dropped 4 bases and J dropped 0 bases, with 14 bases sitting between them. Germline lookup yields CDR1 SGHDT and CDR2 YYEEEE. This CDR3 region has 17 residues. The chain's CDR3 is CASSTIQGSSYNSPLHF. The CDR3, as DNA: TGTGCCAGCAGCACCATACAGGGTAGCTCCTATAATTCACCCCTCCACTTT. Full variable domain (remainder filled in from reference TRBV5-6 and TRBJ1-6): DAGVTQSPTHLIKTRGQQVTLRCSPKSGHDTVSWYQQALGQGPQFIFQYYEEEERQRGNFPDRFSGHQFPNYSSELNVNALLLGDSALYLCASSTIQGSSYNSPLHFGNGTRLTVT.